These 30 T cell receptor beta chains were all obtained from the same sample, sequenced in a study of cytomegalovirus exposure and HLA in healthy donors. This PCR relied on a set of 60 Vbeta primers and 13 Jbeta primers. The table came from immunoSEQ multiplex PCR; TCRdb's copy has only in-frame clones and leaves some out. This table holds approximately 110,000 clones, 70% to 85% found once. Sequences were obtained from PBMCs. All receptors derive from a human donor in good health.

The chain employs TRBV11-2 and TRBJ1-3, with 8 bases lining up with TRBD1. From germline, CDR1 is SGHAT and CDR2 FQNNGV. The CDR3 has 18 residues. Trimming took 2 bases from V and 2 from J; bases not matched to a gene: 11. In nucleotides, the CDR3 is TGTGCCAGCAGCTTAAACGGACAGGGCCCCAGGGCTGGAAACACCATATATTTT. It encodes CASSLNGQGPRAGNTIYF. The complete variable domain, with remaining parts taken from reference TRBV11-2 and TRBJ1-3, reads EAGVAQSPRYKIIEKRQSVAFWCNPISGHATLYWYQQILGQGPKLLIQFQNNGVVDDSQLPKDRFSAERLKGVDSTLKIQPAKLEDSAVYLCASSLNGQGPRAGNTIYFGEGSWLTVV.

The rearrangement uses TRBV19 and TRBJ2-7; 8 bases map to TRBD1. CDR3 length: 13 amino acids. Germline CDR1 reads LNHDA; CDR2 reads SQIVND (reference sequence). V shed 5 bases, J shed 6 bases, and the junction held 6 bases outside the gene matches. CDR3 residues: CASSADRVREQYF. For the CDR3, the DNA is TGTGCCAGTAGTGCGGACAGGGTCCGCGAGCAGTACTTC.

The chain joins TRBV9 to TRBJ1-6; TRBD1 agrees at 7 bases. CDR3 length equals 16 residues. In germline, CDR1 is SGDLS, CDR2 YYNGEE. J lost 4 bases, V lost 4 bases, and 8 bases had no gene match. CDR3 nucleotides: TGTGCCAGCAGCCAAACAGGGGCCCCTTATAATTCACCCCTCCACTTT. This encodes CASSQTGAPYNSPLHF.

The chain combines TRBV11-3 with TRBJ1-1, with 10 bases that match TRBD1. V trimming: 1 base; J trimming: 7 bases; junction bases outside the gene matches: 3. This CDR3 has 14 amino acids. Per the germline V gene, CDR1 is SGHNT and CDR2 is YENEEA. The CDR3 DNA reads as TGTGCCAGCAGCTTAGGACAGGGGGCCCTTGAAGCTTTCTTT. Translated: CASSLGQGALEAFF. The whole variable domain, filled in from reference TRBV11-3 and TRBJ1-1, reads EAGVVQSPRYKIIEKKQPVAFWCNPISGHNTLYWYLQNLGQGPELLIRYENEEAVDDSQLPKDRFSAERLKGVDSTLKIQPAELGDSAVYLCASSLGQGALEAFFGQGTRLTVV.

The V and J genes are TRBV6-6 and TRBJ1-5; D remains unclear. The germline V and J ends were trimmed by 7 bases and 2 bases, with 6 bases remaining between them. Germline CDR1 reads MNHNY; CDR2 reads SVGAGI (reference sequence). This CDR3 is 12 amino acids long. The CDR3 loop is CASTGGNQPQHF. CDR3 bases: TGTGCCAGCACGGGTGGCAATCAGCCCCAGCATTTT.

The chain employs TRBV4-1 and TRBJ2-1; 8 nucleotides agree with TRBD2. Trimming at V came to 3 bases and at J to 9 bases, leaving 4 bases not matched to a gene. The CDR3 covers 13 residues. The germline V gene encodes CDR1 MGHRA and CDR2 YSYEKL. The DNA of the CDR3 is TGCGCCAGCAGCCACCAGCGGGAGTTTGAGCAGTTCTTC. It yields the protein CASSHQREFEQFF.

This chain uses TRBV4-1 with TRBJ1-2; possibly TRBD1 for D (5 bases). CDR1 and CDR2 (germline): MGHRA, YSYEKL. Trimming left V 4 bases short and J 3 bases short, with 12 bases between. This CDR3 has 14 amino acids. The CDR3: CASSPGGVDYGYTF. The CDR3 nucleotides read TGCGCCAGCAGCCCCGGAGGGGTGGACTATGGCTACACCTTC.

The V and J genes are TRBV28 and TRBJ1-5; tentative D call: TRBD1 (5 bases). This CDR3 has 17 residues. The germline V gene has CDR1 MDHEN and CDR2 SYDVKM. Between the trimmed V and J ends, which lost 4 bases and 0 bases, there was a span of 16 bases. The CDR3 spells CASSSPQAGASNQPQHF. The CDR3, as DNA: TGTGCCAGCAGTTCCCCGCAGGCTGGGGCTAGCAATCAGCCCCAGCATTTT.

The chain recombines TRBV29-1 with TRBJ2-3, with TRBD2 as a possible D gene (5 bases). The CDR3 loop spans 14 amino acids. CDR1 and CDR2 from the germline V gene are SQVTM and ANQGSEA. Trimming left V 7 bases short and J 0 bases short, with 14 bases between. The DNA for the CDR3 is TGCAGCGGGGTGGGGAGAACTAGCACAGATACGCAGTATTTT. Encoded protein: CSGVGRTSTDTQYF.

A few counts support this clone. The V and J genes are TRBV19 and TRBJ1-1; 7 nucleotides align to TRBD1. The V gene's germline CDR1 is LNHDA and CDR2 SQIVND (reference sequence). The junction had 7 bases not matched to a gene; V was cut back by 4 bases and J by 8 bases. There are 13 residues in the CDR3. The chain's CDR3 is CASSTGGTAEAFF. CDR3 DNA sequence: TGTGCCAGTAGTACTGGGGGGACAGCCGAAGCTTTCTTT.

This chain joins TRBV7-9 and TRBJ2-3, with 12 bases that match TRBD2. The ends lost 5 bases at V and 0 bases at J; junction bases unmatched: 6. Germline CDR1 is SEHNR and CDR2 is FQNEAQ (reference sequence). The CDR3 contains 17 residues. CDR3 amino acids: CASSRTSGTASTDTQYF. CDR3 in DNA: TGTGCCAGCAGCAGGACTAGCGGGACGGCTAGCACAGATACGCAGTATTTT. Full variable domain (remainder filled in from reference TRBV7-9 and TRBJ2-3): DTGVSQNPRHKITKRGQNVTFRCDPISEHNRLYWYRQTLGQGPEFLTYFQNEAQLEKSRLLSDRFSAERPKGSFSTLEIQRTEQGDSAMYLCASSRTSGTASTDTQYFGPGTRLTVL.

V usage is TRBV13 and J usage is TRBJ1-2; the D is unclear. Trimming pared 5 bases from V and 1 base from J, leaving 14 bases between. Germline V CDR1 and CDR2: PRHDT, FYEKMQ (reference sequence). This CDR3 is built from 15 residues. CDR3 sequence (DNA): TGTGCCAGCAGCCCGCCCGCGGGGATTAACTATGGCTACACCTTC. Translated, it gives CASSPPAGINYGYTF. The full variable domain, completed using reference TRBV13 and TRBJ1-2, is AAGVIQSPRHLIKEKRETATLKCYPIPRHDTVYWYQQGPGQDPQFLISFYEKMQSDKGSIPDRFSAQQFSDYHSELNMSSLELGDSALYFCASSPPAGINYGYTFGSGTRLTVV.

CDR3 amino acids: CASSLGVAGGPDTQYF. CDR3 nucleotides: TGCGCCAGCAGCTTGGGAGTGGCGGGAGGGCCAGATACGCAGTATTTT. This chain uses TRBV5-1 with TRBJ2-3; 9 bases are a match to TRBD2. Germline loops: CDR1 SGHRS, CDR2 YFSETQ. This CDR3 region has 16 residues. Trimming cost V 0 bases and J 4 bases; bases outside gene matches: 6.

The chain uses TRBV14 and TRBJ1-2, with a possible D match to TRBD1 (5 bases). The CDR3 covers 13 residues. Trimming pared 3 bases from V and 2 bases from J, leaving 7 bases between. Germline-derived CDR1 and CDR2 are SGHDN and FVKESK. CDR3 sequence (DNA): TGTGCCAGCAGCCATGGGGGGAACTATGGCTACACCTTC. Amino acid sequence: CASSHGGNYGYTF.

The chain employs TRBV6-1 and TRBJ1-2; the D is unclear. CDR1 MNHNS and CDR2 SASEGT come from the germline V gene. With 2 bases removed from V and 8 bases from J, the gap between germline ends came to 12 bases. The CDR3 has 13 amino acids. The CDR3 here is CASSESERLGYTF. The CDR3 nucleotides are TGTGCCAGCAGTGAAAGCGAGAGATTGGGCTACACCTTC.

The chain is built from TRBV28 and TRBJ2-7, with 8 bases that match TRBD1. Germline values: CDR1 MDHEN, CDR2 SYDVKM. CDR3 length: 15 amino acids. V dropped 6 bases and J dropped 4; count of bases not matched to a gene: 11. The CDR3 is CASSPQGGRTYEQYF. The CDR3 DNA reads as TGTGCCAGCAGCCCACAGGGGGGCAGGACTTACGAGCAGTACTTC.

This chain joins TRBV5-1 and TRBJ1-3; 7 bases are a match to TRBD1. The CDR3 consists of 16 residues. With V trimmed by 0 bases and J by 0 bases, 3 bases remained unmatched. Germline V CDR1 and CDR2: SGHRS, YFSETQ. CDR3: CASSLAGGISGNTIYF. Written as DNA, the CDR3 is TGCGCCAGCAGCTTGGCAGGGGGAATCTCTGGAAACACCATATATTTT. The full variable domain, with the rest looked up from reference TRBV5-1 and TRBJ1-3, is KAGVTQTPRYLIKTRGQQVTLSCSPISGHRSVSWYQQTPGQGLQFLFEYFSETQRNKGNFPGRFSGRQFSNSRSEMNVSTLELGDSALYLCASSLAGGISGNTIYFGEGSWLTVV.

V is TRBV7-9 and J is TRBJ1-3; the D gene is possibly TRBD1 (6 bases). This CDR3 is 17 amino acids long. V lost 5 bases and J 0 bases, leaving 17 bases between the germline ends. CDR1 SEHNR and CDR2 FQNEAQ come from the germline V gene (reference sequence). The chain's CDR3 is CASSRGQLESSGNTIYF. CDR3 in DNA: TGTGCCAGCAGCAGGGGACAATTAGAGAGCTCTGGAAACACCATATATTTT. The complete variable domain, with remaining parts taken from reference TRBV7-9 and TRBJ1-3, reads DTGVSQNPRHKITKRGQNVTFRCDPISEHNRLYWYRQTLGQGPEFLTYFQNEAQLEKSRLLSDRFSAERPKGSFSTLEIQRTEQGDSAMYLCASSRGQLESSGNTIYFGEGSWLTVV.

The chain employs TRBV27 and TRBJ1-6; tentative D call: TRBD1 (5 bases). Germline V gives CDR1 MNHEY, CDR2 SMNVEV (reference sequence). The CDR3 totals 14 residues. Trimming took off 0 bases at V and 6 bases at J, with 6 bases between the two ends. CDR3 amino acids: CASSLSGPNSPLHF. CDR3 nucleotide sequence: TGTGCCAGCAGTTTATCGGGGCCTAATTCACCCCTCCACTTT.

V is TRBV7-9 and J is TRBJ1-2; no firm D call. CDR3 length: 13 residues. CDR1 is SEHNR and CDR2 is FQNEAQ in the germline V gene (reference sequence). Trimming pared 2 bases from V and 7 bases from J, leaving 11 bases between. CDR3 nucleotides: TGTGCCAGCAGCTTAAGTGCGGTGATTGGCTACACCTTC. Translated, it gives CASSLSAVIGYTF.

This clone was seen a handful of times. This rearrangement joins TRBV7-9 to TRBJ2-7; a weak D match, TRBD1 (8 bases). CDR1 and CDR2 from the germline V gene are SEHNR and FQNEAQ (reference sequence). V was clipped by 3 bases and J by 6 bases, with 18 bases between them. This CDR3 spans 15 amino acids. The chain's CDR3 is CASSFGGTGTSEQYF. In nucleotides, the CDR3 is TGTGCCAGCAGCTTCGGGGGGACAGGCACGTCCGAGCAGTACTTC. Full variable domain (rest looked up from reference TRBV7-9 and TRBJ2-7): DTGVSQNPRHKITKRGQNVTFRCDPISEHNRLYWYRQTLGQGPEFLTYFQNEAQLEKSRLLSDRFSAERPKGSFSTLEIQRTEQGDSAMYLCASSFGGTGTSEQYFGPGTRLTVT.

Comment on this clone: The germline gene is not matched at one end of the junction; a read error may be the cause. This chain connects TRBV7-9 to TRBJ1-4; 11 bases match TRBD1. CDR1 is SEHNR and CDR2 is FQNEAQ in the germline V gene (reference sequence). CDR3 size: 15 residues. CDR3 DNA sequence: TGTGCCAGCAGCTTCCGGACAGGGGGCAATGATAAACTGTTTTTT. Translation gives CASSFRTGGNDKLFF.

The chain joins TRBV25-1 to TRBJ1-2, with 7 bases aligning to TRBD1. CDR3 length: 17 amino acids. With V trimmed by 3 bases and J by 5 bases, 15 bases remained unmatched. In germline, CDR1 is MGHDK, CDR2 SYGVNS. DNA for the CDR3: TGTGCCAGCAGTGAGTCAGGACAGGCGCCTACCGGGTATGGCTACACCTTC. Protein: CASSESGQAPTGYGYTF.

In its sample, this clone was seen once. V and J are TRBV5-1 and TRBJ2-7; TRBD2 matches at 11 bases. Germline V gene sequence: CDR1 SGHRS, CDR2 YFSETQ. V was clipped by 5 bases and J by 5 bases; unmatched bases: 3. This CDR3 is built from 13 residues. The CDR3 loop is CASRGTSGNEQYF. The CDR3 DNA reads TGCGCCAGCAGAGGGACTAGCGGAAACGAGCAGTACTTC.

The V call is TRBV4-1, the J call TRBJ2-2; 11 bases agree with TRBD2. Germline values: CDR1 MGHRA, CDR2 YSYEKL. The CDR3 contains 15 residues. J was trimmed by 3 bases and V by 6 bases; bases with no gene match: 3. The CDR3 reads CASSVGLADTGELFF. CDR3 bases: TGCGCCAGCAGTGTGGGACTAGCGGACACCGGGGAGCTGTTTTTT.

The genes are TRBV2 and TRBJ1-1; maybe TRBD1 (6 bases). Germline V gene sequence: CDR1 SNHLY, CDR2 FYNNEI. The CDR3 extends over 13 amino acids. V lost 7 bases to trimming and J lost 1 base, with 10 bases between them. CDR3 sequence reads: CASKGQQNTEAFF. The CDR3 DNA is TGTGCCAGCAAAGGACAGCAGAACACTGAAGCTTTCTTT.

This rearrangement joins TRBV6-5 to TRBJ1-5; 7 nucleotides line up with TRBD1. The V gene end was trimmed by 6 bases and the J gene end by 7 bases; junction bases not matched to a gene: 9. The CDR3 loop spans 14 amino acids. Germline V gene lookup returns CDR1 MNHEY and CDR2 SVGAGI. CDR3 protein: CASSPRQGGQPQHF. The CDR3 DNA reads TGTGCCAGCAGCCCCAGACAGGGTGGGCAGCCCCAGCATTTT.

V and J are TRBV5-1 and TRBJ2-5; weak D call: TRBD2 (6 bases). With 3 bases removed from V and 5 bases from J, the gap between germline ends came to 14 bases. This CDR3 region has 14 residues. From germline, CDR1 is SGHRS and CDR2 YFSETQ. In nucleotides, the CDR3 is TGCGCCAGCAGCTCGACCGGACGGGGGGAGACCCAGTACTTC. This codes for CASSSTGRGETQYF.

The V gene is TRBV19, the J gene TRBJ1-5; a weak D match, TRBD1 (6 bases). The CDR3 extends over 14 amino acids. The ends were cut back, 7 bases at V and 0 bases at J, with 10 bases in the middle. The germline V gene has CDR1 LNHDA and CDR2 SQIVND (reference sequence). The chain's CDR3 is CASKQGYSNQPQHF. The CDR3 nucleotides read TGTGCCAGTAAACAGGGTTATAGCAATCAGCCCCAGCATTTT.

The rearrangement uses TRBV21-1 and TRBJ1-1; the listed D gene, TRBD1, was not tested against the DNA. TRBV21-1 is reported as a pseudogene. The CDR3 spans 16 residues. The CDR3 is CASSKGTDIMNTEAFF. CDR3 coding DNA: TGTGCCAGCAGCAAAGGAACAGACATCATGAACACTGAAGCTTTCTTT.